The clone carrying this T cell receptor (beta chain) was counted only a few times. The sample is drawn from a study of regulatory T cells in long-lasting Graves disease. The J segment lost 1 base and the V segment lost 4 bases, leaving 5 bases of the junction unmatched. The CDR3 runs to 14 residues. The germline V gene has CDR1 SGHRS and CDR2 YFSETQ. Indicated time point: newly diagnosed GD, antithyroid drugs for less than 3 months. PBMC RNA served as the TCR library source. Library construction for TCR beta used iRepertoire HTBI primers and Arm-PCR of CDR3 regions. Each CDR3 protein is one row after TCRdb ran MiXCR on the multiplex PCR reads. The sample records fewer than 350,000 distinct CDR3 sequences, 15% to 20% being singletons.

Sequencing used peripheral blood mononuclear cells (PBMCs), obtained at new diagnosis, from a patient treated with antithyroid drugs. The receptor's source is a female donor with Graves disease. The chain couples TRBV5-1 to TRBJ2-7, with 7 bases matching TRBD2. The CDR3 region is CASSPVAGSYEQYF. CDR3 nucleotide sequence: TGCGCCAGCAGCCCGGTAGCGGGTTCCTACGAGCAGTACTTC.